This T cell receptor (beta chain) was obtained from a study of shared clonotypes between healthy human individuals. Overall study: Per-donor plates numbered three CD4 naive, three CD4 memory, two CD8 naive and one CD8 memory.

In the source study's methods: Junction-only sequences without quality scores were provided by ImmunoSEQ, so filtering was different. The repertoire was sequenced with immunoSEQ multiplex PCR; TCRdb's copy has only in-frame clones and lacks some. From that table come the V and J calls and clone size; the DNA was used to work out D and trimming. This repertoire shows around 2,000,000 clones, 93% found once; its top ten account for under 2%. Terminally differentiated effector memory CD45RA+ cells were excluded from the naive CD8 cells, which were CD45RO-negative and positively selected for CCR7. In its sample, this clone was seen once. The receptor was derived from a man between 18 and 29 years old in good health. Some clones in this sample may be carry-over from other donors' samples. Sequencing was carried out using naive CD8+ T cells from PBMCs.

CDR3 sequence: CASSLAAGSSYNEQFF. Written as DNA, the CDR3 is TGTGCCAGCAGCTTAGCAGCGGGAAGCTCCTACAATGAGCAGTTCTTC. This chain links TRBV7-8 with TRBJ2-1, with 7 bases that match TRBD2. V shed 0 bases, J shed 0 bases, and the junction held 2 bases outside the gene matches. Germline V CDR1 and CDR2: SGHVS, FQNEAQ. The CDR3 sequence is 16 residues long.